The 26 T cell receptor beta chains below were found in one sample sequenced in a study of graft-versus-host responses after intestinal transplantation. Data came from immunoSEQ multiplex PCR; TCRdb stores just in-frame clones and leaves some out. Here the sample spans roughly 97,000 clones, about nine tenths being singletons. No antigens are known for them. Sequencing used unstimulated CD4+ T cells sorted from spleen or lymph node cells, obtained before transplant. The receptors derive from a human donor who was the organ donor for an intestinal transplant.

The table lists this clone with a few counts. The gene calls are TRBV10-3 and TRBJ1-1; 9 bases match TRBD1. There are 15 residues in the CDR3. Per germline, CDR1 ENHRY and CDR2 SYGVKD. The trim removed 4 bases at V and 4 bases at J, leaving 7 bases unmatched. The CDR3 region is CAISGLDRGSTEAFF. The CDR3 DNA sequence: TGTGCCATCAGTGGGTTGGACAGGGGAAGCACTGAAGCTTTCTTT.

This clone was counted a single time. The genes are TRBV6-5 and TRBJ2-5; the D gene is possibly TRBD1 (7 bases). V lost 6 bases and J lost 4, with 12 bases in between. There are 13 residues in the CDR3. The germline V gene has CDR1 MNHEY and CDR2 SVGAGI. CDR3 sequence: CASRPQGGETQYF. As DNA, the CDR3 is TGTGCCAGCAGGCCCCAGGGGGGAGAGACCCAGTACTTC.

The rearrangement uses TRBV7-2 and TRBJ1-1; 8 bases agree with TRBD1. This CDR3 region has 16 residues. V lost 1 base and J lost 1; bases outside the gene matches: 5. Germline V gives CDR1 SGHTA, CDR2 FQGNSA. In DNA, the CDR3 is TGTGCCAGCAGCTTAGGCAGACAGGGGCCGAACACTGAAGCTTTCTTT. The encoded protein is CASSLGRQGPNTEAFF.

This chain links TRBV18 with TRBJ2-5; 7 bases line up with TRBD1. The J segment lost 2 bases and the V segment lost 4 bases, leaving 4 bases of the junction unmatched. Germline CDR1 is KGHSH and CDR2 is LQKENI. The CDR3 is 14 amino acids. CDR3 in DNA: TGTGCCAGCTCACTAACAGGGGCGCAAGAGACCCAGTACTTC. Translated: CASSLTGAQETQYF.

The J gene is TRBJ1-1, the V gene TRBV18; maybe TRBD1 (5 bases). Germline V gene sequence: CDR1 KGHSH, CDR2 LQKENI. V lost 4 bases, J lost 7 bases, and 19 bases lay in between. This CDR3 has 15 amino acids. CDR3 protein: CASSLKPHRLGEAFF. The CDR3 nucleotides read TGTGCCAGCTCACTCAAACCCCACAGGCTTGGTGAAGCTTTCTTT. Drawing the rest from reference TRBV18 and TRBJ1-1, the complete variable domain is NAGVMQNPRHLVRRRGQEARLRCSPMKGHSHVYWYRQLPEEGLKFMVYLQKENIIDESGMPKERFSAEFPKEGPSILRIQQVVRGDSAAYFCASSLKPHRLGEAFFGQGTRLTVV.

The J gene is TRBJ2-1, the V gene TRBV6-5; 9 positions agree with TRBD1. J lost 5 bases, V lost 1 base, and 6 bases had no gene match. The CDR3 contains 16 residues. Germline V gene data show CDR1 as MNHEY and CDR2 as SVGAGI. This CDR3 is CASSYFKGQGNNEQFF. The CDR3 region has the DNA TGTGCCAGCAGTTACTTCAAGGGACAGGGAAACAATGAGCAGTTCTTC.

A remark on this clone: Distinct nucleotide sequences in the sample also encode this CDR3. The rearrangement links TRBV7-2 to TRBJ1-2, with 7 bases lining up with TRBD1. The V gene end was trimmed by 0 bases and the J gene end by 2 bases; junction bases not matched to a gene: 0. The CDR3 runs to 14 residues. The V gene's germline CDR1 is SGHTA and CDR2 FQGNSA. CDR3 nucleotides: TGTGCCAGCAGCTTAGCAGGGGGCAACTATGGCTACACCTTC. Protein product: CASSLAGGNYGYTF.

The DNA for the CDR3 is TGCGCCAGCAGCCTAGCGGCACAAGAGACCCAGTACTTC. It yields the protein CASSLAAQETQYF. V usage is TRBV4-3 and J usage is TRBJ2-5; weak D call: TRBD2 (6 bases). The CDR3 contains 13 residues. Trimming took off 4 bases at V and 2 bases at J, with 8 bases between the two ends. Germline loops: CDR1 LGHNA, CDR2 YSLEER.

The chain links TRBV6-5 to TRBJ2-2; D is possibly TRBD2 (5 bases). Germline loops: CDR1 MNHEY, CDR2 SVGAGI. The CDR3 loop spans 14 amino acids. V was clipped by 7 bases and J by 7 bases, with 16 bases between them. CDR3 protein: CASTNPGVVGELFF. The CDR3 DNA is TGTGCCAGCACCAACCCCGGGGTTGTCGGGGAGCTGTTTTTT.

V usage is TRBV25-1 and J usage is TRBJ2-1; unclear D gene. This CDR3 contains 13 residues. CDR1 is MGHDK, CDR2 SYGVNS, per germline. Between the trimmed V and J ends, which lost 11 bases and 0 bases, there was a span of 11 bases. CDR3 in DNA: TGTGCCTCCTCAGCGCGCTCCTACAATGAGCAGTTCTTC. Protein: CASSARSYNEQFF.

This chain uses TRBV2 with TRBJ2-3; TRBD2 matches 9 bases. V shed 2 bases, J shed 3 bases, and the junction held 6 bases outside the gene matches. Looked up from germline, CDR1 is SNHLY and CDR2 is FYNNEI. The CDR3 runs 16 residues. The CDR3 reads CASSELLAGLTDTQYF. Here the CDR3 DNA reads TGTGCCAGCAGTGAACTGCTAGCGGGGTTAACAGATACGCAGTATTTT.

This rearrangement joins TRBV5-1 to TRBJ1-5; weak D call: TRBD1 (6 bases). The CDR3 is 18 residues long. With 5 bases removed from V and 0 bases from J, the gap between germline ends came to 21 bases. The germline V gene has CDR1 SGHRS and CDR2 YFSETQ. This chain's CDR3 is CASSRSGAAKYSNQPQHF. Written as DNA, the CDR3 is TGCGCCAGCAGTAGATCAGGGGCCGCGAAGTATAGCAATCAGCCCCAGCATTTT.

This clone was picked up a small number of times. The chain recombines TRBV15 with TRBJ1-4, with TRBD1 matching 10 bases. Germline values: CDR1 LNHNV, CDR2 YYDKDF (reference sequence). V trimming: 7 bases; J trimming: 6 bases; junction bases outside the gene matches: 2. The CDR3 loop spans 13 amino acids. CDR3 DNA sequence: TGTGCCACCACTGGGACAGGGGATGAAAAACTGTTTTTT. This sequence encodes CATTGTGDEKLFF.

This clone was detected once. This chain joins TRBV4-2 and TRBJ1-3, with D hard to call. Trimming pared 0 bases from V and 0 bases from J, leaving 9 bases between. Germline V gene sequence: CDR1 LGHNA, CDR2 YNFKEQ. The CDR3 length is 16 residues. CDR3 coding DNA: TGTGCCAGCAGCCAAGATGCGGGGAGCTCTGGAAACACCATATATTTT. It is translated as CASSQDAGSSGNTIYF.

The chain recombines TRBV7-6 with TRBJ1-1; D not certain. This CDR3 is built from 16 residues. The V gene lost 1 base and the J gene lost 0 bases, with 12 bases spanning the gap. Germline CDR1 reads SGHVS; CDR2 reads FNYEAQ. Here the CDR3 reads CASSLVPTKMNTEAFF. In nucleotides, the CDR3 is TGTGCCAGCAGCTTAGTGCCGACAAAAATGAACACTGAAGCTTTCTTT.

This chain links TRBV9 with TRBJ2-1, with 9 nucleotides matching TRBD2. After removal of 3 bases from V and 1 base from J, the junction contained 2 bases not matched to a gene. This CDR3 comprises 15 residues. CDR1 is SGDLS, CDR2 YYNGEE, per germline. CDR3 DNA sequence: TGTGCCAGCAGCGCAACTAGCGGGTCCTACAATGAGCAGTTCTTC. Translation: CASSATSGSYNEQFF. The variable domain in full, completed from reference TRBV9 and TRBJ2-1, reads DSGVTQTPKHLITATGQRVTLRCSPRSGDLSVYWYQQSLDQGLQFLIQYYNGEERAKGNILERFSAQQFPDLHSELNLSSLELGDSALYFCASSATSGSYNEQFFGPGTRLTVL.

The chain recombines TRBV6-1 with TRBJ2-2, with D uncertain. This CDR3 is built from 14 residues. Germline V CDR1 and CDR2: MNHNS, SASEGT. V was cut by 3 bases and J by 3 bases, with 8 bases left in between. Here the CDR3 reads CASSEVAYTGELFF. As DNA, the CDR3 is TGTGCCAGCAGTGAGGTAGCCTACACCGGGGAGCTGTTTTTT.

The chain combines TRBV11-2 with TRBJ2-5; the match to TRBD2 covers 9 bases. Trimming took 5 bases from V and 4 from J; bases not matched to a gene: 14. The CDR3 runs to 17 residues. In germline, CDR1 is SGHAT, CDR2 FQNNGV. The CDR3: CASSPYRLAGLPETQYF. In DNA, the CDR3 is TGTGCCAGCAGCCCATACCGTCTAGCGGGGTTACCAGAGACCCAGTACTTC.

The DNA for the CDR3 is TGTGCCAGCAGCTTAGGGACAGGGGCTTCCTACGAGCAGTACTTC. It encodes CASSLGTGASYEQYF. The V gene is TRBV7-2, the J gene TRBJ2-7; 9 bases agree with TRBD1. Germline V gene data show CDR1 as SGHTA and CDR2 as FQGNSA. J was trimmed by 1 base and V by 1 base; bases with no gene match: 2. This CDR3 spans 15 amino acids.

The chain couples TRBV6-5 to TRBJ1-6; D perhaps matches TRBD1 (5 bases). Trimming took 1 base from V and 9 from J, leaving 13 bases between them. CDR3 length: 15 residues. Germline V lookup: CDR1 MNHEY, CDR2 SVGAGI. As DNA, the CDR3 is TGTGCCAGCAGTTACTGGGGGGGAGTGGGTTCACCCCTCCACTTT. Translation gives CASSYWGGVGSPLHF.

V is TRBV20-1 and J is TRBJ1-4; unclear D gene. Trimming removed 5 bases from V and 8 bases from J, with 9 bases in between. Germline V gene lookup returns CDR1 DFQATT and CDR2 SNEGSKA (reference sequence). The CDR3 contains 11 residues. In nucleotides, the CDR3 is TGCAGTGCTTATTGGAGGGAAAAACTGTTTTTT. Its protein is CSAYWREKLFF.

The chain links TRBV6-1 to TRBJ2-7, with 7 bases that match TRBD2. J lost 7 bases, V lost 1 base, and 7 bases had no gene match. There are 14 residues in the CDR3. From germline, CDR1 is MNHNS and CDR2 SASEGT. The chain's CDR3 is CASSEVGQGGEQYF. The CDR3, as DNA: TGTGCCAGCAGTGAAGTCGGGCAGGGAGGGGAGCAGTACTTC.

This chain links TRBV6-1 with TRBJ2-7; TRBD2 might be the D (6 bases). This CDR3 comprises 10 residues. Germline CDR1 and CDR2: MNHNS and SASEGT. Trimming shortened V by 11 bases and J by 3 bases, and 8 bases separated the two germline ends. The CDR3 sequence: CAGGLYEQYF. CDR3 nucleotides: TGTGCCGGGGGACTCTACGAGCAGTACTTC.

CDR3 nucleotides: TGTGCCAGCAGCACCTCGGACAGGGTTTTTGACGGGGAGCTGTTTTTT. It is translated as CASSTSDRVFDGELFF. The J gene is TRBJ2-2, the V gene TRBV5-5, with 8 nucleotides matching TRBD1. There are 16 residues in the CDR3. Germline V lookup: CDR1 SGHKS, CDR2 YYEKEE (reference sequence). J was trimmed by 7 bases and V by 4 bases; bases with no gene match: 12. The entire variable domain, with the rest obtained from reference TRBV5-5 and TRBJ2-2, is as follows: DAGVTQSPTHLIKTRGQQVTLRCSPISGHKSVSWYQQVLGQGPQFIFQYYEKEERGRGNFPDRFSARQFPNYSSELNVNALLLGDSALYLCASSTSDRVFDGELFFGEGSRLTVL.

The gene calls are TRBV19 and TRBJ2-4; TRBD1 matches at 10 bases. CDR1 and CDR2 (germline): LNHDA, SQIVND (reference sequence). The junction had 10 bases not matched to a gene; V was cut back by 9 bases and J by 8 bases. This CDR3 region has 14 residues. For the CDR3, the DNA is TGTGCCAGCCAAGACAGGGGGCGGTCATACATTCAGTACTTC. This translates into CASQDRGRSYIQYF.

The genes are TRBV19 and TRBJ1-2, with 7 bases aligning to TRBD1. With V trimmed by 3 bases and J by 0 bases, 4 bases remained unmatched. This CDR3 is 15 amino acids long. Germline lookup yields CDR1 LNHDA and CDR2 SQIVND (reference sequence). In DNA form, the CDR3 reads TGTGCCAGTAGTATCAACAGGGGAGCTAACTATGGCTACACCTTC. Residues: CASSINRGANYGYTF.